Shown below are 3 T cell receptor beta chains from a single sample sequenced in a study of blood T cells in healthy people across ages. Primed by a sample-barcoded 5' primer and a J-beta primer mix, a second PCR proceeded for roughly 7 to 12 cycles. TCRdb itself ran the 5' RACE reads through MiXCR, one entry per CDR3 protein. The table includes 750,000 to 1,000,000 distinct CDR3 sequences, roughly 29% detected once. The same specimen was also included in a second study, on T cells of mothers and their children.

Sequences were obtained from blood. These receptors came from a woman in her thirties or forties in good health.

V and J are TRBV18 and TRBJ2-7, with D possibly matching TRBD1 (5 bases). CDR3 length equals 14 residues. V dropped 3 bases and J dropped 2 bases, with 11 bases sitting between them. Germline V gene data show CDR1 as KGHSH and CDR2 as LQKENI. The CDR3 loop reads CASSPDSVAYEQYF. In nucleotides, the CDR3 is TGTGCCAGCTCACCCGACAGTGTGGCCTACGAGCAGTACTTC.

V is TRBV20-1 and J is TRBJ2-1; no clear D gene. Germline-derived CDR1 and CDR2 are DFQATT and SNEGSKA (reference sequence). Trimming cost V 2 bases and J 10 bases, with 18 bases left between them. The CDR3 has 14 amino acids. CDR3 nucleotide sequence: TGCAGTGCTAGAAAGGCAGATAGCTCCTACGAGCAGTTCTTC. The encoded protein is CSARKADSSYEQFF.

Points on this clonotype: This could be a read error, since a much larger clone is one nucleotide away. This chain joins TRBV4-1 and TRBJ1-1; perhaps TRBD1 as D (5 bases). The V gene's germline CDR1 is MGHRA and CDR2 YSYEKL. There are 15 residues in the CDR3. The CDR3 loop reads CASRQGPGTNTEAFF. In DNA, the CDR3 is TGCGCCAGCAGGCAAGGGCCGGGGACGAACACTGAAGCTTTCTTT.